The 28 T cell receptor beta chains in this list originate from one sample, sequenced in a study of shared clonotypes between healthy human individuals. Profiling relied on immunoSEQ multiplex PCR, and the TCRdb table lists in-frame clones only, not all of them. The sample carries 850,000 to 1,200,000 clones, around 76% recorded once. Sequencing used memory CD4+ T cells sorted from blood. The sample's subset: CD45RA-negative fraction. These receptors originate from a man between 18 and 29 years old in good health.

J is TRBJ2-4 and V is TRBV29-1; 12 nucleotides line up with TRBD2. CDR3 length: 12 residues. V lost 6 bases, J lost 15 bases, and 9 bases stayed unmatched. Germline values: CDR1 SQVTM, CDR2 ANQGSEA. The CDR3 loop is CSVTSGSDMGYF. The DNA of the CDR3 is TGCAGCGTGACTAGCGGGAGTGATATGGGGTACTTC.

The rearrangement uses TRBV2 and TRBJ1-3; weak D call: TRBD1 (5 bases). The V end was cut by 3 bases, the J end by 2 bases, with 17 bases between. Germline V CDR1 and CDR2: SNHLY, FYNNEI. CDR3 size: 17 residues. CDR3 DNA sequence: TGTGCCAGCAGTGATAATATCCCAGGGTTTGCTGGAAACACCATATATTTT. Translation gives CASSDNIPGFAGNTIYF.

The table lists this clone with a count of one. V is TRBV11-2 and J is TRBJ2-7, with 7 bases identical to TRBD1. Germline values: CDR1 SGHAT, CDR2 FQNNGV. Trimming at V came to 5 bases and at J to 2 bases, leaving 12 bases not matched to a gene. The CDR3 has 16 residues. The CDR3 bases are TGTGCCAGCAGCCTTCGGGACAGTTTAGTTCCCTACGAGCAGTACTTC. This encodes CASSLRDSLVPYEQYF.

The V gene is TRBV4-1, the J gene TRBJ1-4; weak D call: TRBD1 (6 bases). The CDR3 spans 17 residues. Germline V gene lookup returns CDR1 MGHRA and CDR2 YSYEKL. V shed 2 bases and J shed 3 bases, with 16 bases lying between them. CDR3 region: CASSQITGRQANEKLFF. DNA for the CDR3: TGCGCCAGCAGCCAAATTACAGGGAGGCAAGCTAATGAAAAACTGTTTTTT.

A single count supports this clone. Other nucleotide sequences in the sample specify the same CDR3. The rearrangement uses TRBV12-5 and TRBJ1-5, with D hard to call. V was shortened by 6 bases and J by 4 bases, with 10 bases between the two germline ends. Germline CDR1 and CDR2: LGHNT and FRNRAP. The CDR3 runs 13 residues. The CDR3 region has the DNA TGTGCTAGTGGGTTACGGGGTAATCAGCCCCAGCATTTT. Its protein product is CASGLRGNQPQHF.

This clone has more than one count but fewer than ten. This sequence joins TRBV5-1 and TRBJ2-7; D is possibly TRBD2 (5 bases). The CDR3 is 13 amino acids. Germline V gives CDR1 SGHRS, CDR2 YFSETQ. The V end lost 5 bases, the J end lost 0 bases, and 9 bases lay between the germline ends. CDR3 sequence reads: CASSLLASYEQYF. The DNA of the CDR3 is TGCGCCAGCAGTCTCCTAGCCTCCTACGAGCAGTACTTC.

The CDR3 spells CASSRSHNTGELFF. The CDR3 nucleotides read TGTGCCAGCTCACGGAGCCATAACACCGGGGAGCTGTTTTTT. The V gene is TRBV18, the J gene TRBJ2-2, with D unresolved. Trimming took off 4 bases at V and 2 bases at J, with 8 bases between the two ends. The CDR3 spans 14 residues. CDR1 and CDR2 from the germline V gene are KGHSH and LQKENI.

J is TRBJ1-2 and V is TRBV6-6, with a possible D match to TRBD1 (6 bases). Germline values: CDR1 MNHNY, CDR2 SVGAGI (reference sequence). The CDR3 runs to 14 residues. Deletions cut 6 bases from V and 4 bases from J, with 15 bases between. The CDR3 sequence: CASSLGALAYGYTF. As DNA, the CDR3 is TGTGCCAGCAGCCTGGGGGCGCTTGCCTATGGCTACACCTTC.

V is TRBV10-3 and J is TRBJ2-7; TRBD1 matches 7 bases. V shed 7 bases, J shed 5 bases, and the junction held 5 bases outside the gene matches. The V gene's germline CDR1 is ENHRY and CDR2 SYGVKD. This CDR3 region has 12 residues. CDR3 sequence: CAINRGLDEQYF. DNA of the CDR3: TGTGCCATCAACAGGGGCCTTGACGAGCAGTACTTC.

The genes are TRBV2 and TRBJ1-5; D ambiguous. In germline, CDR1 is SNHLY, CDR2 FYNNEI. V lost 5 bases and J lost 4, with 9 bases in between. This CDR3 region has 13 residues. The CDR3 protein is CASSMTLNQPQHF. The CDR3 DNA reads as TGTGCCAGCAGTATGACCCTAAATCAGCCCCAGCATTTT.

Only a few counts were recorded for this clone. V usage is TRBV30 and J usage is TRBJ1-4; 9 bases match TRBD1. The CDR3 is 13 residues long. CDR1 is GTSNPN and CDR2 is SVGIG in the germline V gene (reference sequence). V lost 3 bases and J lost 8; bases outside the gene matches: 4. The CDR3, as DNA: TGTGCCTGGAGGGGACAGGGAAACGAAAAACTGTTTTTT. The encoded protein is CAWRGQGNEKLFF.

Remarks on this clone: Other nucleotide sequences from this sample produce the same CDR3. The V and J genes are TRBV30 and TRBJ1-2; no clear D gene. Germline V gene data show CDR1 as GTSNPN and CDR2 as SVGIG (reference sequence). This CDR3 region has 12 residues. The V and J ends lost 0 bases and 4 bases respectively, with 6 bases between them. CDR3 protein: CAWSVTGYGYTF. As DNA, the CDR3 is TGTGCCTGGAGTGTAACCGGCTATGGCTACACCTTC.

The chain has TRBV5-1 and TRBJ1-2; D may be TRBD1 (6 bases). V lost 2 bases and J lost 4, with 18 bases in between. CDR1 and CDR2 from the germline V gene are SGHRS and YFSETQ. This CDR3 is 16 amino acids long. In DNA form, the CDR3 reads TGCGCCAGCAGCTTCAGGGCAGGGGTGTCGAGCTATGGCTACACCTTC. Its translation is CASSFRAGVSSYGYTF. The full variable domain, in which reference TRBV5-1 and TRBJ1-2 provide the parts outside the CDR3, is KAGVTQTPRYLIKTRGQQVTLSCSPISGHRSVSWYQQTPGQGLQFLFEYFSETQRNKGNFPGRFSGRQFSNSRSEMNVSTLELGDSALYLCASSFRAGVSSYGYTFGSGTRLTVV.

This clone has just a few counts. The V call is TRBV4-3, the J call TRBJ1-1; D is unresolved. V was cut by 3 bases and J by 0 bases, with 2 bases left in between. The germline gives CDR1 LGHNA, CDR2 YSLEER. This CDR3 spans 12 amino acids. The CDR3 is CASSHVNTEAFF. The CDR3, as DNA: TGCGCCAGCAGCCATGTGAACACTGAAGCTTTCTTT.

The chain has TRBV7-8 and TRBJ1-1; D is unclear. The CDR3 runs 15 residues. Per the germline V gene, CDR1 is SGHVS and CDR2 is FQNEAQ. The germline V and J ends were trimmed by 1 base and 0 bases, with 9 bases remaining between them. The CDR3 sequence: CASSLVTTLNTEAFF. Written as DNA, the CDR3 is TGTGCCAGCAGCTTAGTAACCACCCTGAACACTGAAGCTTTCTTT. Drawing the rest from reference TRBV7-8 and TRBJ1-1, the complete variable domain is GAGVSQSPRYKVAKRGQDVALRCDPISGHVSLFWYQQALGQGPEFLTYFQNEAQLDKSGLPSDRFFAERPEGSVSTLKIQRTQQEDSAVYLCASSLVTTLNTEAFFGQGTRLTVV.

Worth noting for this clone: Different DNA sequences within this sample yield the same CDR3. The chain couples TRBV6-1 to TRBJ2-7, with D perhaps given as TRBD1 or TRBD2 (5 bases each). V was trimmed by 3 bases and J by 0 bases, leaving 9 bases between them. The germline CDR1 and CDR2 sequences are MNHNS and SASEGT. This CDR3 is built from 14 residues. CDR3: CASSERGLSYEQYF. In DNA, the CDR3 is TGTGCCAGCAGTGAGAGGGGCCTCTCCTACGAGCAGTACTTC.

The rearrangement uses TRBV4-3 and TRBJ1-1; D is perhaps TRBD1 (5 bases). This CDR3 is 14 amino acids long. CDR1 and CDR2 (germline): LGHNA, YSLEER. V lost 2 bases and J 3 bases, leaving 10 bases between the germline ends. Here the CDR3 DNA reads TGCGCCAGCAGCCAAACAGGAAGGGACACTGAAGCTTTCTTT. Protein: CASSQTGRDTEAFF.

The chain is built from TRBV29-1 and TRBJ2-1; D is perhaps TRBD2 (5 bases). The V gene's germline CDR1 is SQVTM and CDR2 ANQGSEA. The CDR3 loop spans 13 amino acids. Trimming removed 5 bases from V and 3 bases from J, with 11 bases in between. The CDR3 DNA reads as TGCAGCGTTCGGGGTGGGAGCTACAATGAGCAGTTCTTC. It specifies CSVRGGSYNEQFF.

Details on this clone: The same CDR3 can be traced to other DNA sequences in this sample. V is TRBV18 and J is TRBJ1-1; 9 bases map to TRBD1. With V trimmed by 3 bases and J by 2 bases, 1 base remained unmatched. The CDR3 spans 14 residues. Germline loops: CDR1 KGHSH, CDR2 LQKENI. The CDR3 sequence is CASSPGQGNTEAFF. The DNA for the CDR3 is TGTGCCAGCTCACCGGGACAGGGCAACACTGAAGCTTTCTTT.

In its sample, this clone was seen a few times. The same CDR3 arises from other DNA sequences in this sample as well. The gene calls are TRBV7-8 and TRBJ1-5; D unresolved. Trimming left V 1 base short and J 3 bases short, with 7 bases between. This CDR3 region has 14 residues. The germline V gene encodes CDR1 SGHVS and CDR2 FQNEAQ. For the CDR3, the DNA is TGTGCCAGCAGCTTAGTAGGGCTCAATCAGCCCCAGCATTTT. Amino acids: CASSLVGLNQPQHF.

V is TRBV6-6 and J is TRBJ1-5; D unresolved. V shed 1 base and J shed 5 bases, with 12 bases lying between them. Germline V gene sequence: CDR1 MNHNY, CDR2 SVGAGI (reference sequence). The CDR3 extends over 15 amino acids. The CDR3 spells CASSYWTLTDQPQHF. The CDR3 bases are TGTGCCAGCAGTTACTGGACCCTTACAGATCAGCCCCAGCATTTT.

This chain connects TRBV18 to TRBJ2-5; D uncertain. CDR3 length: 14 amino acids. Germline CDR1 is KGHSH and CDR2 is LQKENI. V was pared by 2 bases and J by 5 bases, with 12 bases between. The DNA for the CDR3 is TGTGCCAGCTCACCATCTAGAATCACGGAGACCCAGTACTTC. The encoded protein is CASSPSRITETQYF.

In its sample, this clone was seen many times. V usage is TRBV10-3 and J usage is TRBJ1-2; D remains ambiguous. V was shortened by 2 bases and J by 3 bases, with 7 bases between the two germline ends. CDR1 is ENHRY and CDR2 is SYGVKD in the germline V gene. The CDR3 has 13 amino acids. This chain's CDR3 is CAISEQVYYGYTF. The CDR3 DNA reads TGTGCCATCAGTGAGCAGGTCTACTATGGCTACACCTTC.

In its sample, this clone ranks as medium-sized. Other nucleotide sequences from this sample produce the same CDR3. V gene TRBV10-3 combines with J gene TRBJ1-1; D is perhaps TRBD1 (6 bases). Germline CDR1 and CDR2: ENHRY and SYGVKD. Trimming left V 4 bases short and J 4 bases short, with 13 bases between. CDR3 length: 14 amino acids. The CDR3 region has the DNA TGTGCCATCAGTGCTCAGGGGTCGGGCACTGAAGCTTTCTTT. Translated: CAISAQGSGTEAFF.

The chain combines TRBV11-1 with TRBJ2-7; 9 nucleotides align to TRBD1. The CDR3 length is 15 residues. CDR1 SGHAT and CDR2 FQDESV come from the germline V gene (reference sequence). The V and J ends lost 2 bases and 5 bases, in that order; junction bases with no gene match: 7. The CDR3 here is CASSLLDRGKDEQYF. DNA of the CDR3: TGTGCCAGCAGCTTATTGGACAGGGGTAAGGACGAGCAGTACTTC.

The genes are TRBV18 and TRBJ1-6, with 7 bases lining up with TRBD1. V lost 4 bases, J lost 6 bases, and 9 bases stayed unmatched. The CDR3 length is 16 residues. Germline V CDR1 and CDR2: KGHSH, LQKENI. The CDR3: CASSLNPGQTNSPLHF. DNA of the CDR3: TGTGCCAGCTCACTGAATCCGGGACAGACTAATTCACCCCTCCACTTT. Complete variable domain (other parts from reference TRBV18 and TRBJ1-6): NAGVMQNPRHLVRRRGQEARLRCSPMKGHSHVYWYRQLPEEGLKFMVYLQKENIIDESGMPKERFSAEFPKEGPSILRIQQVVRGDSAAYFCASSLNPGQTNSPLHFGNGTRLTVT.

The sample holds many counts of this clone. The chain carries TRBV6-6 and TRBJ2-2, with 10 bases fitting TRBD2. Germline V gene sequence: CDR1 MNHNY, CDR2 SVGAGI (reference sequence). CDR3 length: 15 amino acids. The trim removed 6 bases at V and 1 base at J, leaving 2 bases unmatched. For the CDR3, the DNA is TGTGCCAGCAGAAGGACTAGCGGGAACACCGGGGAGCTGTTTTTT. Translating gives CASRRTSGNTGELFF.

V is TRBV18 and J is TRBJ2-7, with TRBD1 as a possible D gene (6 bases). V was cut by 5 bases and J by 5 bases, with 19 bases left in between. The CDR3 sequence is 15 residues long. Germline V gives CDR1 KGHSH, CDR2 LQKENI. The CDR3 DNA follows: TGTGCCAGCTCAACCTTCCGGACAGAATGGGACGAGCAGTACTTC. Translation gives CASSTFRTEWDEQYF.